Listed here are 32 T cell receptor beta chains from one sample, sequenced in a study of OX40 agonist ivuxolimab in advanced cancers. Some clones are missing from TCRdb's copy, which holds only in-frame ones; the method was immunoSEQ multiplex PCR. Here the sample spans about 55,000 clones, 70% to 90% being singletons. The sample was CD4+ or CD8+ T cells sorted from blood, taken in a trial of the OX40 agonist ivuxolimab. These receptor sequences come from an adult with an advanced solid tumor such as melanoma, head and neck, liver or kidney cancer.

This chain uses TRBV6-1 with TRBJ1-2, with D perhaps TRBD1 (5 bases). V was clipped by 5 bases and J by 8 bases, with 21 bases between them. Looked up from germline, CDR1 is MNHNS and CDR2 is SASEGT. This CDR3 comprises 15 residues. DNA for the CDR3: TGTGCCAGCAGTCTCCTGGAGACAGTCGCTACGGGCTACACCTTC. This codes for CASSLLETVATGYTF.

The chain is built from TRBV2 and TRBJ2-1; 9 nucleotides line up with TRBD1. This CDR3 contains 17 residues. The germline gives CDR1 SNHLY, CDR2 FYNNEI. J lost 2 bases, V lost 6 bases, and 11 bases had no gene match. The CDR3 is CASRRIRDRVAYNEQFF. CDR3 in DNA: TGTGCCAGCAGACGTATTAGGGACAGGGTGGCCTACAATGAGCAGTTCTTC.

The chain links TRBV30 to TRBJ2-7, with TRBD1 matching 11 bases. The ends lost 1 base at V and 3 bases at J; junction bases unmatched: 2. The CDR3 has 14 amino acids. Germline CDR1 reads GTSNPN; CDR2 reads SVGIG (reference sequence). CDR3 loop: CAWSAGQGGYEQYF. CDR3 sequence (DNA): TGTGCCTGGAGTGCGGGACAGGGGGGCTACGAGCAGTACTTC.

This sequence joins TRBV5-6 and TRBJ1-2; 11 bases are a match to TRBD1. V shed 4 bases, J shed 3 bases, and the junction held 2 bases outside the gene matches. The length of the CDR3 is 14 residues. Germline-derived CDR1 and CDR2 are SGHDT and YYEEEE. In DNA, the CDR3 is TGTGCCAGCAGCCTGGGACAGGGGGACTATGGCTACACCTTC. It is translated as CASSLGQGDYGYTF.

The chain recombines TRBV10-3 with TRBJ2-2; D assignment may be TRBD1 or TRBD2 (5 bases each). The CDR3 is 15 amino acids. The V end was cut by 3 bases, the J end by 4 bases, with 12 bases between. Looked up from germline, CDR1 is ENHRY and CDR2 is SYGVKD. The CDR3 reads CAISEWGAGTGELFF. Here the CDR3 DNA reads TGTGCCATCAGTGAATGGGGCGCGGGCACCGGGGAGCTGTTTTTT.

The V call is TRBV4-1, the J call TRBJ2-1, with 12 bases identical to TRBD2. The CDR3 totals 17 residues. Germline CDR1 reads MGHRA; CDR2 reads YSYEKL. V lost 1 base, J lost 8 bases, and 9 bases stayed unmatched. CDR3 DNA sequence: TGCGCCAGCAGCCAAGTGGGGCTAGCGGGAGGGCACTATGAGCAGTTCTTC. Its translation: CASSQVGLAGGHYEQFF.

The rearrangement joins TRBV27 to TRBJ2-1; D is unresolved. V was shortened by 5 bases and J by 6 bases, with 8 bases between the two germline ends. There are 12 residues in the CDR3. From germline, CDR1 is MNHEY and CDR2 SMNVEV (reference sequence). CDR3 DNA sequence: TGTGCCAGCAGTAAAGGCCTCAATGAGCAGTTCTTC. Translating gives CASSKGLNEQFF.

The chain joins TRBV9 to TRBJ1-5; TRBD1 agrees at 8 bases. V was pared by 3 bases and J by 4 bases, with 9 bases of the junction left unmatched. Per the germline V gene, CDR1 is SGDLS and CDR2 is YYNGEE. This CDR3 is 16 amino acids long. The CDR3 loop is CASSAGQGGANQPQHF. The CDR3 DNA follows: TGTGCCAGCAGCGCCGGACAGGGAGGTGCAAATCAGCCCCAGCATTTT.

The V and J genes are TRBV5-1 and TRBJ2-2; D is possibly TRBD1 (5 bases). Germline assignment: CDR1 SGHRS and CDR2 YFSETQ. The V end was cut by 4 bases, the J end by 1 base, with 11 bases between. This CDR3 has 15 residues. DNA for the CDR3: TGCGCCAGCAGCCCAGGACACCTGAACACCGGGGAGCTGTTTTTT. Its translation is CASSPGHLNTGELFF.

This sequence joins TRBV7-9 and TRBJ2-2; D is tentatively TRBD1 or TRBD2 (5 bases each). Germline-derived CDR1 and CDR2 are SEHNR and FQNEAQ (reference sequence). The CDR3 runs 17 residues. Trimming cost V 0 bases and J 0 bases, with 11 bases left between them. The CDR3 nucleotides read TGTGCCAGCAGCTTAGCGTGGGGGACGGCGAACACCGGGGAGCTGTTTTTT. This encodes CASSLAWGTANTGELFF. Full variable domain (rest looked up from reference TRBV7-9 and TRBJ2-2): DTGVSQNPRHKITKRGQNVTFRCDPISEHNRLYWYRQTLGQGPEFLTYFQNEAQLEKSRLLSDRFSAERPKGSFSTLEIQRTEQGDSAMYLCASSLAWGTANTGELFFGEGSRLTVL.

This clone was detected a few times. The V call is TRBV30, the J call TRBJ1-5; perhaps TRBD1 as D (6 bases). Deletions cut 2 bases from V and 0 bases from J, with 11 bases between. Germline CDR1 GTSNPN, CDR2 SVGIG (reference sequence). The CDR3 has 15 amino acids. CDR3 DNA sequence: TGTGCCTGGAGTTCCGGGACATATAGCAATCAGCCCCAGCATTTT. It codes for CAWSSGTYSNQPQHF.

The chain recombines TRBV5-4 with TRBJ1-1; perhaps TRBD1 as D (6 bases). Trimming stripped 3 bases from V and 4 bases from J, with 16 bases between. Per the germline V gene, CDR1 is SGHNT and CDR2 is YYREEE (reference sequence). The CDR3 is 15 amino acids. The CDR3 DNA is TGTGCCAGCAGCTCCAACCGGGACACTCTCACTGAAGCTTTCTTT. Translated, it gives CASSSNRDTLTEAFF.

The chain couples TRBV7-8 to TRBJ2-1; 10 nucleotides align to TRBD2. The CDR3 consists of 16 residues. The ends lost 5 bases at V and 5 bases at J; junction bases unmatched: 9. The germline V gene encodes CDR1 SGHVS and CDR2 FQNEAQ. The CDR3 DNA follows: TGTGCCAGCAGCACGAGAACTAGCGGGGCAGACAATGAGCAGTTCTTC. It yields the protein CASSTRTSGADNEQFF.

This chain links TRBV18 with TRBJ2-7, with D unclear. This CDR3 is 14 amino acids long. CDR1 is KGHSH and CDR2 is LQKENI in the germline V gene. Trimming left V 2 bases short and J 7 bases short, with 15 bases between. Written as DNA, the CDR3 is TGTGCCAGCTCACCAATTAAACAGCCGTATGAGCAGTACTTC. This codes for CASSPIKQPYEQYF. The full variable domain, rest sourced from reference TRBV18 and TRBJ2-7, is NAGVMQNPRHLVRRRGQEARLRCSPMKGHSHVYWYRQLPEEGLKFMVYLQKENIIDESGMPKERFSAEFPKEGPSILRIQQVVRGDSAAYFCASSPIKQPYEQYFGPGTRLTVT.

The CDR3 nucleotides are TGCGCCAGCAGTGGCCCGGGACAGGGGGCGGGGTACGAGCAGTACTTC. Protein: CASSGPGQGAGYEQYF. This chain joins TRBV10-2 and TRBJ2-7; 12 bases agree with TRBD1. In germline, CDR1 is WSHSY, CDR2 SAAADI. CDR3 length: 16 amino acids. J was trimmed by 4 bases and V by 4 bases; bases with no gene match: 8.

The chain uses TRBV7-8 and TRBJ2-5; D may match TRBD1 or TRBD2 (6 bases each). The CDR3 has 14 amino acids. Trimming stripped 1 base from V and 3 bases from J, with 9 bases between. Germline values: CDR1 SGHVS, CDR2 FQNEAQ. CDR3 region: CASSLGGAKETQYF. In DNA form, the CDR3 reads TGTGCCAGCAGCTTAGGGGGGGCGAAAGAGACCCAGTACTTC.

The CDR3 protein is CASSLTGATYEQYF. Here the CDR3 DNA reads TGCGCCAGCAGCCTAACCGGGGCCACCTACGAGCAGTACTTC. The V call is TRBV5-1, the J call TRBJ2-5; D is perhaps TRBD1 or TRBD2 (5 bases each). The end of the DNA fits TRBJ2-7 better, so the J call may be wrong. Germline-derived CDR1 and CDR2 are SGHRS and YFSETQ. This CDR3 is built from 14 residues.

This clone has just a few counts. The V gene is TRBV5-1, the J gene TRBJ1-1; no clear D. The germline gives CDR1 SGHRS, CDR2 YFSETQ. The CDR3 length is 14 residues. The germline V and J ends were trimmed by 0 bases and 6 bases, with 12 bases remaining between them. This chain's CDR3 is CASSLGARRAEAFF. The CDR3 DNA reads TGCGCCAGCAGCTTGGGTGCCCGTCGGGCTGAAGCTTTCTTT.

This clone was counted once. The V call is TRBV4-1, the J call TRBJ2-5, with 9 bases identical to TRBD2. J was trimmed by 2 bases and V by 0 bases; bases with no gene match: 7. The CDR3 is made up of 17 amino acids. From germline, CDR1 is MGHRA and CDR2 YSYEKL. As DNA, the CDR3 is TGCGCCAGCAGCCAAGACGCTTTAGCGGGAGCGCAAGAGACCCAGTACTTC. Protein product: CASSQDALAGAQETQYF.

The rearrangement uses TRBV4-1 and TRBJ2-7; 8 nucleotides match TRBD2. The CDR3 consists of 17 residues. V lost 1 base, J lost 9 bases, and 17 bases stayed unmatched. Germline V CDR1 and CDR2: MGHRA, YSYEKL. CDR3 bases: TGCGCCAGCAGCCAAGTACAGTCTAGCGGGCGGGTGAGTGGGCAGTACTTC. Protein: CASSQVQSSGRVSGQYF.

This clone was seen a handful of times. The chain is built from TRBV4-1 and TRBJ2-7; weak D call: TRBD2 (6 bases). CDR3 length: 15 amino acids. Trimming stripped 0 bases from V and 3 bases from J, with 12 bases between. The germline gives CDR1 MGHRA, CDR2 YSYEKL. CDR3 residues: CASSQEGDSRYEQYF. The CDR3 coding sequence is TGCGCCAGCAGCCAAGAAGGGGACTCGCGCTACGAGCAGTACTTC.

The rearrangement links TRBV30 to TRBJ2-7; no clear D. This CDR3 has 14 residues. The ends were cut back, 3 bases at V and 0 bases at J, with 12 bases in the middle. Germline assignment: CDR1 GTSNPN and CDR2 SVGIG (reference sequence). The CDR3 nucleotides are TGTGCCTGGAGGGCGGCAGGTGCCTCCTACGAGCAGTACTTC. Protein product: CAWRAAGASYEQYF.

The chain combines TRBV25-1 with TRBJ1-3; no firm D call. The CDR3 has 14 residues. Germline V lookup: CDR1 MGHDK, CDR2 SYGVNS. Trimming took 8 bases from V and 3 from J, leaving 14 bases between them. Written as DNA, the CDR3 is TGTGCCAGCCAGTCCCGACGATTTGGAAACACCATATATTTT. Protein sequence: CASQSRRFGNTIYF.

This sequence joins TRBV7-8 and TRBJ1-5; D is perhaps TRBD1 (5 bases). Trimming took 3 bases from V and 5 from J, leaving 17 bases between them. CDR3 length: 16 residues. In germline, CDR1 is SGHVS, CDR2 FQNEAQ. The CDR3 is CASSFKGIAADQPQHF. The CDR3 DNA sequence: TGTGCCAGCAGCTTCAAGGGGATTGCAGCCGATCAGCCCCAGCATTTT.

The rearrangement links TRBV6-5 to TRBJ2-1; 8 bases match TRBD1. CDR3 length: 15 residues. Germline V CDR1 and CDR2: MNHEY, SVGAGI. V was pared by 6 bases and J by 0 bases, with 4 bases of the junction left unmatched. CDR3 sequence reads: CASSSDRGSYNEQFF. The CDR3 coding sequence is TGTGCCAGCAGCTCCGACAGGGGCTCCTACAATGAGCAGTTCTTC.

This clone has a single count. Here the CDR3 DNA reads TGCGCCAGCACTCGGGACCACGGCGCCACTGAAGCTTTCTTT. It encodes CASTRDHGATEAFF. The chain combines TRBV10-1 with TRBJ1-1, with D maybe TRBD1 (5 bases). Trimming cost V 7 bases and J 4 bases, with 16 bases left between them. The CDR3 loop spans 14 amino acids. Per germline, CDR1 WNHNN and CDR2 SYGVQD (reference sequence).

The V gene is TRBV11-3, the J gene TRBJ2-5, with TRBD1 matching 11 bases. CDR3 length equals 19 residues. Germline V gene sequence: CDR1 SGHNT, CDR2 YENEEA. Germline trimming cut 3 bases from V and 2 bases from J; bases unmatched to any gene: 14. Here the CDR3 reads CASSFGQGARSPFQETQYF. The CDR3 nucleotides are TGTGCCAGCAGCTTCGGACAGGGGGCGCGGAGTCCCTTTCAAGAGACCCAGTACTTC.

This chain links TRBV4-1 with TRBJ1-5; TRBD1 might be the D (6 bases). Per the germline V gene, CDR1 is MGHRA and CDR2 is YSYEKL. The CDR3 is 13 amino acids. Trimming removed 4 bases from V and 5 bases from J, with 9 bases in between. The CDR3 loop is CASSPTGDQPQHF. CDR3 bases: TGCGCCAGCAGCCCGACAGGAGATCAGCCCCAGCATTTT.

V is TRBV30 and J is TRBJ2-1; 7 bases align to TRBD2. CDR1 is GTSNPN and CDR2 is SVGIG in the germline V gene (reference sequence). V lost 3 bases to trimming and J lost 6 bases; unmatched junction nucleotides: 8. This CDR3 spans 14 amino acids. This chain's CDR3 is CAWSPTSAGNEQFF. The CDR3 coding sequence is TGTGCCTGGAGCCCTACTAGCGCAGGCAATGAGCAGTTCTTC.

This chain links TRBV7-2 with TRBJ2-1; possible D gene TRBD1, 6 bases. The V and J ends lost 5 bases and 0 bases respectively, with 11 bases between them. This CDR3 is 15 amino acids long. Germline CDR1 and CDR2: SGHTA and FQGNSA. CDR3 amino acids: CASSGGQSSYNEQFF. The CDR3, as DNA: TGTGCCAGCAGCGGCGGACAGAGCTCCTACAATGAGCAGTTCTTC.

The rearrangement uses TRBV29-1 and TRBJ2-1, with 10 bases identical to TRBD2. Germline V gene sequence: CDR1 SQVTM, CDR2 ANQGSEA. V dropped 3 bases and J dropped 0; count of bases not matched to a gene: 2. This CDR3 contains 15 residues. In DNA form, the CDR3 reads TGCAGCGTTGAGGCTAGCGGGAGCTCCTACAATGAGCAGTTCTTC. Translating gives CSVEASGSSYNEQFF.

This clone was detected a few times. This rearrangement joins TRBV5-4 to TRBJ2-1, with 8 bases identical to TRBD2. With V trimmed by 0 bases and J by 5 bases, 16 bases remained unmatched. The CDR3 has 19 amino acids. The germline V gene has CDR1 SGHNT and CDR2 YYREEE (reference sequence). CDR3 residues: CASSLVAGSKGRSNNEQFF. CDR3 DNA sequence: TGTGCCAGCAGCTTGGTAGCGGGAAGTAAAGGGAGATCGAACAATGAGCAGTTCTTC.